The rows below give T cell receptor beta chains drawn from one sample of a study of regulatory T cells in long-lasting Graves disease. MiXCR, run by TCRdb on the multiplex PCR reads, gives a single entry per CDR3 protein. The table includes roughly 560,000 distinct CDR3 sequences, more than 10% detected once. The same specimen was also included in a second study, on T cells in Graves' hyperthyroidism and ophthalmopathy.

The sample was peripheral blood mononuclear cells (PBMCs), taken at new diagnosis, from a patient treated with antithyroid drugs. These receptors all stem from a woman younger than 45 with Graves disease. Both conserved end residues are part of each CDR3. The D gene is left open where the match is weak. The listing skips clone size in some rows; elsewhere it reads once, few, many or a size class.

v_gene	abundance	d_gene	j_gene	CDR3aa	CDR3nt
TRBV19	many	NA	TRBJ2-1	CASSPVIGNEQFF	TGTGCCAGTAGTCCGGTAATTGGCAATGAGCAGTTCTTC
TRBV27	NA	NA	TRBJ2-4	CASSFPGEEGNIQYF	TGTGCCAGCAGTTTCCCGGGGGAGGAGGGGAACATTCAGTACTTC
TRBV2	many	NA	TRBJ2-5	CASNPQWVRETQYF	TGTGCCAGCAACCCCCAATGGGTCAGGGAGACCCAGTACTTC
TRBV28	NA	TRBD1	TRBJ2-5	CASSASGTGGETQYF	TGTGCCAGCAGTGCTTCCGGGACAGGGGGAGAGACCCAGTACTTC
TRBV20-1	NA	NA	TRBJ1-1	CSARVHRVNTEAFF	TGCAGTGCTAGAGTGCACAGGGTCAACACTGAAGCTTTCTTT
TRBV5-4	NA	NA	TRBJ1-1	CASSLGIGSLGTEAFF	TGTGCCAGCAGCTTGGGTATCGGGAGTTTAGGCACTGAAGCTTTCTTT
TRBV28	many	NA	TRBJ2-6	CASSPRLGSSSGANVLTF	TGTGCCAGCAGTCCGCGACTCGGCAGTAGCTCTGGGGCCAACGTCCTGACTTTC
TRBV7-8	many	NA	TRBJ2-7	CASSEGTLGEQYF	TGTGCCAGCAGCGAGGGGACCTTGGGCGAGCAGTACTTC
TRBV9	few	NA	TRBJ1-6	CASSVDSSYNSPLHF	TGTGCCAGCAGCGTAGATAGCTCCTATAATTCACCCCTCCACTTT
TRBV2	NA	TRBD2	TRBJ2-3	CATLAGLSTDTQYF	TGTGCCACCCTAGCGGGCCTATCCACAGATACGCAGTATTTT
TRBV7-2	many	NA	TRBJ1-2	CASSQSGFGYTF	TGTGCCAGCAGCCAATCAGGGTTTGGCTACACCTTC
TRBV3-1	many	TRBD2	TRBJ2-7	CASSHGGLAGGSYEQYF	TGTGCCAGCAGCCACGGGGGGCTAGCGGGAGGAAGTTACGAGCAGTACTTC
TRBV7-9	many	TRBD2	TRBJ2-1	CASSLGLAGRSSYNEQFF	TGTGCCAGCAGCTTAGGACTAGCGGGAAGGAGCTCCTACAATGAGCAGTTCTTC
TRBV6-1	many	NA	TRBJ1-1	CASRGGGGRAFF	TGTGCCAGCAGGGGAGGCGGCGGACGGGCTTTCTTT
TRBV11-2	NA	TRBD2	TRBJ2-1	CASSFDSAGLGNEQFF	TGTGCCAGCAGCTTTGATTCAGCGGGACTGGGGAATGAGCAGTTCTTC
TRBV27	few	TRBD1	TRBJ2-2	CASGASWTGNTGELFF	TGTGCCAGCGGGGCCTCTTGGACAGGGAACACCGGGGAGCTGTTTTTT
TRBV7-2	few	NA	TRBJ2-5	CASSLVSGVETQYF	TGTGCCAGCAGCTTAGTTTCGGGGGTAGAGACCCAGTACTTC
TRBV15	NA	TRBD1	TRBJ1-2	CATSSPGTVNGYTF	TGTGCCACCAGCAGCCCAGGGACAGTAAATGGCTACACCTTC
TRBV19	many	NA	TRBJ2-3	CASSMGALPSTDTQYF	TGTGCCAGTAGTATGGGGGCCCTTCCGAGCACAGATACGCAGTATTTT
TRBV2	many	NA	TRBJ2-3	CASSNLLAAPTDTQYF	TGTGCCAGCAGTAACCTACTAGCCGCCCCCACAGATACGCAGTATTTT
TRBV2	many	NA	TRBJ1-1	CASVLTGLSEAFF	TGTGCCAGCGTCCTGACAGGCCTCTCCGAGGCTTTCTTT
TRBV7-8	NA	NA	TRBJ2-1	CASSLGARGNNEQFF	TGTGCCAGCAGCTTAGGTGCTCGCGGGAACAATGAGCAGTTCTTC
TRBV7-3	many	NA	TRBJ2-3	CASSLGTGGPSTDTQYF	TGTGCCAGCAGCTTAGGGACTGGTGGGCCTAGCACAGATACGCAGTATTTT
TRBV13	many	NA	TRBJ2-1	CASSLGLGQRYNEQFF	TGTGCCAGCAGCTTAGGCCTAGGACAGCGGTACAATGAGCAGTTCTTC
TRBV7-3	many	NA	TRBJ2-2	CASSLSPGVAGELFF	TGTGCCAGCAGCTTAAGTCCAGGTGTGGCCGGGGAGCTGTTTTTT
TRBV2	NA	TRBD1	TRBJ1-5	CASRGPVPGQGARYSNQPQHF	TGTGCCAGCAGGGGCCCCGTACCGGGACAGGGGGCGCGTTATAGCAATCAGCCCCAGCATTTT
TRBV11-2	many	NA	TRBJ1-1	CASSLFWDTEAFF	TGTGCCAGCAGCTTATTTTGGGACACTGAAGCTTTCTTT
TRBV4-3	NA	NA	TRBJ1-4	CASSQDGRGNEKLFF	TGCGCCAGCAGCCAAGACGGGAGGGGTAATGAAAAACTGTTTTTT
TRBV7-9	many	TRBD1	TRBJ1-1	CASSPTYYRGRGPEAFF	TGTGCCAGCAGCCCAACCTACTACAGGGGGCGCGGTCCTGAAGCTTTCTTT
TRBV19	many	NA	TRBJ1-5	CASSSHEGVASNQPQHF	TGTGCCAGTAGTTCTCATGAGGGGGTAGCTAGCAATCAGCCCCAGCATTTT
TRBV20-1	many	TRBD1	TRBJ1-6	CSASGTADSPLHF	TGCAGTGCTAGCGGGACAGCGGATTCACCCCTCCACTTT
TRBV20-1	NA	NA	TRBJ1-2	CSARDPLWGLVYGYTF	TGCAGTGCTAGAGACCCCTTATGGGGCCTGGTCTATGGCTACACCTTC